This T cell receptor beta chain came from a study of blood T cell repertoires in COVID-19. As for the study in general: Both acute and convalescent COVID-19 samples were obtained from the United States, Italy and Spain. T cells, B-cell-depleted T cells, or PBMCs provided the cDNA or gDNA that served as material.

What the recovered Cohort 3 donors had was two negative PCRs, clearance, or symptom resolution. Repertoires were generated with immunoSEQ multiplex PCR, while TCRdb's copy carries only in-frame clones and drops some. The sample has 150,000 to 200,000 clones; about 72% are singletons. The specimen sequenced was PBMCs or T cells enriched from blood (not recorded which). This TCR was sampled from a woman between 45 and 60 years old who had recovered from COVID-19.

In nucleotides, the CDR3 is TGTGCCAGCAGCTACGGGACTGCAGATACGCAGTATTTT. Protein product: CASSYGTADTQYF. The chain uses TRBV13 and TRBJ2-3, with D perhaps matching TRBD2 (6 bases). Germline lookup yields CDR1 PRHDT and CDR2 FYEKMQ (reference sequence). The CDR3 is made up of 13 amino acids. V shed 4 bases and J shed 4 bases, with 9 bases lying between them. The full variable domain, in which reference TRBV13 and TRBJ2-3 provide the parts outside the CDR3, is AAGVIQSPRHLIKEKRETATLKCYPIPRHDTVYWYQQGPGQDPQFLISFYEKMQSDKGSIPDRFSAQQFSDYHSELNMSSLELGDSALYFCASSYGTADTQYFGPGTRLTVL.